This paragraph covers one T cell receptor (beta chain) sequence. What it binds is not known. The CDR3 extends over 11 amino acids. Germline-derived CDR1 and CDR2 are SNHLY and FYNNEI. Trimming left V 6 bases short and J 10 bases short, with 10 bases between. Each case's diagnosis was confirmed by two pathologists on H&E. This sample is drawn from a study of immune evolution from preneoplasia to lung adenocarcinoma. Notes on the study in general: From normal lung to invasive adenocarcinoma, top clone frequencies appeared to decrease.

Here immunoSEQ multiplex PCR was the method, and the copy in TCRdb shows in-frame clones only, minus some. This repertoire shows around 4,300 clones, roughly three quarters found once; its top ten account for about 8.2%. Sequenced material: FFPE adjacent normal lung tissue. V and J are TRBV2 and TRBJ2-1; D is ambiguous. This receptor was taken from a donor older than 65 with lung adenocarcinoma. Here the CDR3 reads CASSSAKEQFF. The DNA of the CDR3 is TGTGCCAGCAGCTCGGCTAAAGAGCAGTTCTTC.